This TCR beta chain was observed in a study of blood T cell repertoires in COVID-19. Study context: Researchers got acute and convalescent COVID-19 samples from the United States, Italy and Spain.

Some clones are missing from TCRdb's copy, which holds only in-frame ones; the method was immunoSEQ multiplex PCR. Of around 150,000 clones in the sample, 92% are singletons; the top ten hold approximately 5%. The Seattle patients, enrolled during active infection, were followed longitudinally. This clonotype was sampled from a man aged 25-40 years with COVID-19, enrolled during active disease. Sequenced sample: peripheral blood.

CDR3 nucleotide sequence: TGTGCCAGCAGCTCAGGACTAACGTTGGCAGATACGCAGTATTTT. Encoded protein: CASSSGLTLADTQYF. The chain recombines TRBV5-6 with TRBJ2-3, with D perhaps TRBD2 (6 bases). Germline CDR1 is SGHDT and CDR2 is YYEEEE. This CDR3 region has 15 residues. V lost 3 bases and J 4 bases, leaving 15 bases between the germline ends.